This T cell receptor beta chain was identified in a study of T-cell reconstitution after alpha-beta-depleted transplantation in children. Note on this clonotype: Antigen: not known.

CDR3 length: 15 amino acids. V lost 4 bases to trimming and J lost 2 bases, with 16 bases between them. CDR1 and CDR2 (germline): SGHRS, YFSETQ. This sample's TCRbeta library carried unique molecular identifier barcodes. TCRdb called the PCR reads again in MiXCR, with one record for every CDR3 protein. The data show about 580,000 distinct CDR3 sequences, with 25% to 30% seen just once and under 45% held by the top ten. Study-wide results and caveats: TCRbeta diversity was high at day 60 in some patients (a result of surviving recipient T cells and thymic progenitors). Hyperexpanded clones declined; after one year, newly produced T cells mostly supplied diversity.

Source: PBMCs, taken before TCRalphabeta/CD19-depleted stem cell transplant. The source of this sequence is a boy younger than two with Wiskott-Aldrich syndrome, due to receive a stem cell transplant. This chain uses TRBV5-1 with TRBJ2-7; no firm D call. Written as DNA, the CDR3 is TGCGCCAGCAGCGAAGGCGGCACCACTACCTACGAGCAGTACTTC. Amino acids: CASSEGGTTTYEQYF.